This T cell receptor (beta chain) was recovered during a study of blood T cell repertoires in COVID-19. Study summary: The samples span acute and convalescent COVID-19 from the United States, Italy and Spain.

This CDR3 has 17 residues. Per the germline V gene, CDR1 is KGHSH and CDR2 is LQKENI. The V end was cut by 2 bases, the J end by 0 bases, with 14 bases between. Libraries were prepared by immunoSEQ multiplex PCR; TCRdb keeps only in-frame clonotypes and omits some of them. In the table there are under 350,000 clones, roughly 86% of which are singletons. The chain joins TRBV18 to TRBJ2-1; D is unresolved. Specimen: peripheral blood. The receptor comes from a man between 18 and 29 years old with active or convalescent COVID-19. CDR3 nucleotides: TGTGCCAGCTCACCAACGACACTTATAGGCTCCTACAATGAGCAGTTCTTC. Residues: CASSPTTLIGSYNEQFF.